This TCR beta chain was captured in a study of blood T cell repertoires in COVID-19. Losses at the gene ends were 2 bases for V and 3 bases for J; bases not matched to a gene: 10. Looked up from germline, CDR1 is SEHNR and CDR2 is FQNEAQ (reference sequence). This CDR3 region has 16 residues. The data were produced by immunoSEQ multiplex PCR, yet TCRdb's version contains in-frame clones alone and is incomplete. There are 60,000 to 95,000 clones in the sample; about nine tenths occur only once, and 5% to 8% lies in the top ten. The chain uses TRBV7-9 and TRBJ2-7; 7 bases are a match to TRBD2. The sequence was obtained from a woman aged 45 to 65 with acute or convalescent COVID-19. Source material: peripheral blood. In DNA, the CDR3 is TGTGCCAGCAGCTTATCTGGGTCTAGGGACTACTACGAGCAGTACTTC. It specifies CASSLSGSRDYYEQYF.